The TCR beta chain under discussion was sequenced for a study of breast tumors, draining lymph nodes, adjacent tissues. Study-wide results and limits: Tumor TCR diversity was below lymph nodes but above nontumor tissue. That most tumor T cells come from lymph nodes remained unproven. Most tumor T cells seemingly derive from lymph node, then expand in tumor. Luminal-like breast cancer showed significantly greater tumor-nontumor repertoire similarity than basal-like breast cancer did.

TCRdb fed the multiplex PCR reads into MiXCR, producing one record per CDR3 protein. The sample lists approximately 230,000 distinct CDR3 sequences, around 34% occurring once. This clonotype has ten or more counts. The antigen is unknown. Axillary draining lymph nodes of breast cancer patients supplied the node samples. V lost 1 base to trimming and J lost 1 base; unmatched junction nucleotides: 7. CDR1 SGDLS and CDR2 YYNGEE come from the germline V gene. This CDR3 spans 17 amino acids. The chain combines TRBV9 with TRBJ2-2; 7 bases fit TRBD2. This clonotype was obtained from a female donor with breast cancer. Some clones in this sample may be carry-over from other donors' samples. What was sequenced was axillary lymph node tissue. CDR3 DNA sequence: TGTGCCAGCAGCGTATTGGGCGGGAGTCGGAACACCGGGGAGCTGTTTTTT. It encodes CASSVLGGSRNTGELFF. Using reference TRBV9 and TRBJ2-2 for the parts outside the CDR3, the full variable domain is DSGVTQTPKHLITATGQRVTLRCSPRSGDLSVYWYQQSLDQGLQFLIQYYNGEERAKGNILERFSAQQFPDLHSELNLSSLELGDSALYFCASSVLGGSRNTGELFFGEGSRLTVL.